These 32 T cell receptor beta chains came from one sample sequenced in a study of cytomegalovirus exposure and HLA in healthy donors. 60 Vbeta and 13 Jbeta primers were used in PCR. Sequenced by immunoSEQ multiplex PCR; TCRdb stores in-frame clones only, minus some. Counted here are over 200,000 clones, around four fifths occurring once; the ten biggest clones make up around 0.57%. The specimen was PBMCs. Receptors were obtained from a woman between 40 and 50 years old in good health and CMV-seronegative.

DNA of the CDR3: TGTGCCAGCAGCTCCGAAGGACAGGGGGCTAACTATGGCTACACCTTC. It is translated as CASSSEGQGANYGYTF. This rearrangement joins TRBV11-3 to TRBJ1-2; 10 bases are shared with TRBD1. CDR1 SGHNT and CDR2 YENEEA come from the germline V gene. The V segment lost 4 bases and the J segment 0 bases; nucleotides outside the gene matches: 5. The CDR3 runs 16 residues.

This clone has only one observation. This rearrangement joins TRBV4-3 to TRBJ1-2; TRBD1 is a possible D gene (5 bases). The germline V gene encodes CDR1 LGHNA and CDR2 YSLEER. V was cut by 1 base and J by 4 bases, with 10 bases left in between. The CDR3 is 14 residues long. In DNA form, the CDR3 reads TGCGCCAGCAGCCAAGGGGGGGTAGGCTATGGCTACACCTTC. It encodes CASSQGGVGYGYTF.

This rearrangement joins TRBV9 to TRBJ1-4; no firm D call. The CDR3 spans 14 residues. Germline V gives CDR1 SGDLS, CDR2 YYNGEE. Trimming pared 0 bases from V and 7 bases from J, leaving 10 bases between. The DNA of the CDR3 is TGTGCCAGCAGCGTAGGTGGAGGAACTGAAAAACTGTTTTTT. Its translation: CASSVGGGTEKLFF.

This chain links TRBV27 with TRBJ1-2; 7 nucleotides align to TRBD1. CDR1 is MNHEY and CDR2 is SMNVEV in the germline V gene (reference sequence). Unmatched junction bases numbered 7, after V lost 3 bases and J lost 6 bases. The CDR3 runs 14 residues. CDR3 sequence (DNA): TGTGCCAGCAGTTTCGCCGGGACAGAACATGGCTACACCTTC. It codes for CASSFAGTEHGYTF.

CDR3 sequence: CASSLLAGGYNEQFF. Written as DNA, the CDR3 is TGTGCCAGCAGCTTGCTAGCGGGGGGCTACAATGAGCAGTTCTTC. V usage is TRBV5-5 and J usage is TRBJ2-1; 11 bases are a match to TRBD2. The V gene end was trimmed by 1 base and the J gene end by 3 bases; junction bases not matched to a gene: 0. The germline gives CDR1 SGHKS, CDR2 YYEKEE (reference sequence). CDR3 length equals 15 residues. Full variable domain (outside the CDR3, taken from reference TRBV5-5 and TRBJ2-1): DAGVTQSPTHLIKTRGQQVTLRCSPISGHKSVSWYQQVLGQGPQFIFQYYEKEERGRGNFPDRFSARQFPNYSSELNVNALLLGDSALYLCASSLLAGGYNEQFFGPGTRLTVL.

V gene TRBV30 combines with J gene TRBJ1-5; 7 bases are shared with TRBD1. The V gene end was trimmed by 2 bases and the J gene end by 0 bases; junction bases not matched to a gene: 10. CDR1 and CDR2 (germline): GTSNPN, SVGIG (reference sequence). CDR3 size: 17 residues. The CDR3 reads CAWSSATGTDSNQPQHF. CDR3 bases: TGTGCCTGGAGTTCGGCGACCGGGACAGATAGCAATCAGCCCCAGCATTTT.

This chain joins TRBV12-5 and TRBJ1-1; D is ambiguous. This CDR3 has 15 amino acids. The germline V and J ends were trimmed by 0 bases and 1 base, with 9 bases remaining between them. Germline V lookup: CDR1 LGHNT, CDR2 FRNRAP. CDR3 in amino acids: CASGLVGGGNTEAFF. CDR3 nucleotides: TGTGCTAGTGGTTTGGTTGGAGGAGGGAACACTGAAGCTTTCTTT.

This sequence joins TRBV9 and TRBJ2-3; D possibly corresponds to TRBD2 (6 bases). Per the germline V gene, CDR1 is SGDLS and CDR2 is YYNGEE. Trimming took 0 bases from V and 5 from J, leaving 13 bases between them. CDR3 length: 15 residues. CDR3 in amino acids: CASSVAASAQDTQYF. The DNA of the CDR3 is TGTGCCAGCAGCGTAGCGGCTAGCGCACAAGATACGCAGTATTTT.

CDR3 DNA: TGTGCCAGCAGCCCACAACAGGGAATCCCCACTGAAGCTTTCTTT. Amino acid sequence: CASSPQQGIPTEAFF. V is TRBV11-1 and J is TRBJ1-1, with D perhaps TRBD1 (6 bases). V dropped 5 bases and J dropped 4 bases, with 17 bases sitting between them. The germline gives CDR1 SGHAT, CDR2 FQDESV (reference sequence). This CDR3 is 15 amino acids long.

The chain is built from TRBV5-6 and TRBJ1-3; 7 bases line up with TRBD1. The CDR3 consists of 18 residues. With V trimmed by 2 bases and J by 2 bases, 13 bases remained unmatched. Germline V CDR1 and CDR2: SGHDT, YYEEEE. In nucleotides, the CDR3 is TGTGCCAGCAGCTTTGCCACAGGGGAGTTTTACGCTGGAAACACCATATATTTT. It is translated as CASSFATGEFYAGNTIYF.

The rearrangement uses TRBV18 and TRBJ2-2, with TRBD1 identical over 8 bases. Trimming took 6 bases from V and 5 from J; bases not matched to a gene: 11. The CDR3 is made up of 16 amino acids. Per the germline V gene, CDR1 is KGHSH and CDR2 is LQKENI. For the CDR3, the DNA is TGTGCCAGCTCTTCAAACCAGGGGGCGCTGACCGGGGAGCTGTTTTTT. Its protein product is CASSSNQGALTGELFF.

As for this clone: Other nucleotide sequences from this sample produce the same CDR3. V gene TRBV27 combines with J gene TRBJ1-1; D is undetermined. Germline CDR1 MNHEY, CDR2 SMNVEV (reference sequence). The CDR3 is 13 residues long. Between the trimmed V and J ends, which lost 2 bases and 0 bases, there was a span of 4 bases. The CDR3 loop is CASSLGLNTEAFF. The DNA of the CDR3 is TGTGCCAGCAGTTTAGGGCTGAACACTGAAGCTTTCTTT.

V gene TRBV5-4 combines with J gene TRBJ2-5, with D tentatively TRBD1 (6 bases). With 4 bases removed from V and 2 bases from J, the gap between germline ends came to 21 bases. The CDR3 extends over 17 amino acids. CDR1 is SGHNT and CDR2 is YYREEE in the germline V gene (reference sequence). This CDR3 is CASSQRDRQPEQETQYF. The CDR3 nucleotides read TGTGCCAGCAGCCAGCGAGACAGGCAGCCAGAACAAGAGACCCAGTACTTC.

The chain recombines TRBV19 with TRBJ1-1; D perhaps matches TRBD1 (6 bases). V lost 4 bases, J lost 4 bases, and 19 bases lay in between. Per germline, CDR1 LNHDA and CDR2 SQIVND (reference sequence). This CDR3 comprises 16 residues. The CDR3 sequence is CASSRSSTGIGTEAFF. The CDR3 DNA follows: TGTGCCAGTAGTAGATCATCTACAGGGATCGGCACTGAAGCTTTCTTT.

In DNA, the CDR3 is TGTGCCAGTAGGACAGCAAACACTGAAGCTTTCTTT. As protein: CASRTANTEAFF. V is TRBV19 and J is TRBJ1-1; weak D call: TRBD1 (5 bases). Germline V gives CDR1 LNHDA, CDR2 SQIVND (reference sequence). CDR3 length: 12 amino acids. V was cut by 6 bases and J by 2 bases, with 7 bases left in between.

The chain links TRBV7-2 to TRBJ1-4; TRBD1 might be the D (6 bases). The CDR3 is made up of 15 amino acids. CDR1 and CDR2 (germline): SGHTA, FQGNSA. V was shortened by 1 base and J by 0 bases, with 6 bases between the two germline ends. CDR3 DNA: TGTGCCAGCAGCTTAGGGACAGCAACTAATGAAAAACTGTTTTTT. Translating gives CASSLGTATNEKLFF.

The chain couples TRBV6-6 to TRBJ1-5; TRBD1 might be the D (6 bases). Trimming shortened V by 5 bases and J by 7 bases, and 15 bases separated the two germline ends. This CDR3 is built from 14 residues. The germline V gene has CDR1 MNHNY and CDR2 SVGAGI (reference sequence). The CDR3 sequence is CASSMQGTSQPQHF. CDR3 DNA: TGTGCCAGCAGTATGCAGGGGACCAGCCAGCCCCAGCATTTT.

CDR3 sequence reads: CASSQRGLEETQYF. As DNA, the CDR3 is TGCGCCAGCAGCCAGCGGGGGTTGGAAGAGACCCAGTACTTC. The rearrangement uses TRBV4-1 and TRBJ2-5, with 7 bases that match TRBD2. V was pared by 3 bases and J by 3 bases, with 4 bases of the junction left unmatched. This CDR3 comprises 14 residues. Germline V gene lookup returns CDR1 MGHRA and CDR2 YSYEKL.

This chain links TRBV18 with TRBJ1-3; 10 bases match TRBD1. The J segment lost 2 bases and the V segment lost 1 base, leaving 11 bases of the junction unmatched. Germline CDR1 reads KGHSH; CDR2 reads LQKENI. The CDR3 runs to 19 residues. DNA of the CDR3: TGTGCCAGCTCACCACTTGGACAGGGGGGCCTTGAGACTGGAAACACCATATATTTT. This translates into CASSPLGQGGLETGNTIYF.

In its sample, this clone was seen many times. V is TRBV29-1 and J is TRBJ1-1; no clear D gene. The CDR3 totals 12 residues. In germline, CDR1 is SQVTM, CDR2 ANQGSEA. V was shortened by 7 bases and J by 9 bases, with 18 bases between the two germline ends. The CDR3 DNA follows: TGCAGCGCAGCCCACATTGTAGACAAAGCTTTCTTT. It yields the protein CSAAHIVDKAFF. The variable domain in full, completed from reference TRBV29-1 and TRBJ1-1, reads SAVISQKPSRDICQRGTSLTIQCQVDSQVTMMFWYRQQPGQSLTLIATANQGSEATYESGFVIDKFPISRPNLTFSTLTVSNMSPEDSSIYLCSAAHIVDKAFFGQGTRLTVV.

In its sample, this clone was seen a few times. V usage is TRBV5-6 and J usage is TRBJ2-5, with 7 bases identical to TRBD2. The CDR3 runs to 11 residues. Germline CDR1 SGHDT, CDR2 YYEEEE. J gave up 7 bases and V 7 bases, and 4 bases lay outside the gene matches. CDR3 DNA sequence: TGTGCCAGCGGGAGGGAGTTGACCCAGTACTTC. This sequence encodes CASGRELTQYF.

This chain joins TRBV7-3 and TRBJ2-3; 9 positions agree with TRBD2. Germline V gene sequence: CDR1 SGHTA, CDR2 FQGTGA. The CDR3 loop spans 17 amino acids. Trimming cost V 3 bases and J 0 bases; bases outside gene matches: 7. The chain's CDR3 is CASSLRSGGPSTDTQYF. The CDR3 DNA is TGTGCCAGCAGCTTGCGGAGCGGGGGGCCGAGCACAGATACGCAGTATTTT.

The chain is built from TRBV29-1 and TRBJ1-4; TRBD1 matches 9 bases. After removal of 6 bases from V and 3 bases from J, the junction contained 5 bases not matched to a gene. CDR1 SQVTM and CDR2 ANQGSEA come from the germline V gene. The CDR3 spans 14 residues. The CDR3 is CSVYTGGPNEKLFF. The CDR3 bases are TGCAGCGTGTACACAGGGGGCCCTAATGAAAAACTGTTTTTT.

The genes are TRBV11-2 and TRBJ2-6; a possible D gene is TRBD2 (5 bases). This CDR3 is built from 17 residues. The germline V gene encodes CDR1 SGHAT and CDR2 FQNNGV. With 0 bases removed from V and 5 bases from J, the gap between germline ends came to 14 bases. The chain's CDR3 is CASSLEAGVYRANVLTF. The CDR3, as DNA: TGTGCCAGCAGCTTAGAGGCCGGGGTCTATAGGGCCAACGTCCTGACTTTC.

V and J are TRBV10-3 and TRBJ2-3, with D unclear. V was pared by 10 bases and J by 1 base, with 12 bases between. Germline values: CDR1 ENHRY, CDR2 SYGVKD. This CDR3 contains 13 residues. CDR3 bases: TGTGCCACGAACGTAGAAGGCACAGATACGCAGTATTTT. Protein product: CATNVEGTDTQYF.

This sequence joins TRBV11-3 and TRBJ2-1; unclear D gene. The ends were cut back, 0 bases at V and 0 bases at J, with 6 bases in the middle. The germline V gene encodes CDR1 SGHNT and CDR2 YENEEA. CDR3 length: 15 amino acids. The CDR3 DNA reads as TGTGCCAGCAGCTTAGATCGGAGCTCCTACAATGAGCAGTTCTTC. It specifies CASSLDRSSYNEQFF. Supplemented by reference TRBV11-3 and TRBJ2-1, the full variable domain reads EAGVVQSPRYKIIEKKQPVAFWCNPISGHNTLYWYLQNLGQGPELLIRYENEEAVDDSQLPKDRFSAERLKGVDSTLKIQPAELGDSAVYLCASSLDRSSYNEQFFGPGTRLTVL.

The chain links TRBV7-8 to TRBJ2-3, with 11 bases identical to TRBD2. Germline values: CDR1 SGHVS, CDR2 FQNEAQ. Unmatched junction bases numbered 12, after V lost 5 bases and J lost 8 bases. This CDR3 has 16 amino acids. In DNA form, the CDR3 reads TGTGCCAGCAGCCTAAGACTAGCGGGGTCCTCTGGTACGCAGTATTTT. It is translated as CASSLRLAGSSGTQYF.

The chain carries TRBV30 and TRBJ1-4; 7 bases are shared with TRBD1. This CDR3 region has 14 residues. V was clipped by 2 bases and J by 4 bases; unmatched bases: 4. Per the germline V gene, CDR1 is GTSNPN and CDR2 is SVGIG (reference sequence). The CDR3 bases are TGTGCCTGGAGTCTAGGACAGGTTAATGAAAAACTGTTTTTT. As protein: CAWSLGQVNEKLFF.

V and J are TRBV2 and TRBJ2-3; the D gene is possibly TRBD2 (5 bases). Germline CDR1 is SNHLY and CDR2 is FYNNEI. This CDR3 contains 15 residues. Trimming cost V 9 bases and J 2 bases, with 18 bases left between them. CDR3 nucleotides: TGTGCCAGAACCTCATCGGACGGGGTCACAGATACGCAGTATTTT. Protein product: CARTSSDGVTDTQYF.

The CDR3 DNA reads as TGTGCCAGCTGGGTGGGACAGGGCTCTGGGGCCAACGTCCTGACTTTC. It translates to CASWVGQGSGANVLTF. J is TRBJ2-6 and V is TRBV2, with 9 bases aligning to TRBD1. The germline gives CDR1 SNHLY, CDR2 FYNNEI. After removal of 8 bases from V and 0 bases from J, the junction contained 5 bases not matched to a gene. This CDR3 has 16 residues.

The V and J genes are TRBV9 and TRBJ2-3; TRBD1 might be the D (6 bases). CDR3 length: 14 residues. V lost 2 bases and J 2 bases, leaving 9 bases between the germline ends. In germline, CDR1 is SGDLS, CDR2 YYNGEE. The CDR3 nucleotides are TGTGCCAGCAGCGTCAGGGACATCACAGATACGCAGTATTTT. Amino acids: CASSVRDITDTQYF.

The chain employs TRBV28 and TRBJ1-3; possible D gene TRBD1, 6 bases. The CDR3 contains 17 residues. In germline, CDR1 is MDHEN, CDR2 SYDVKM. Trimming took 1 base from V and 2 from J, leaving 15 bases between them. In DNA form, the CDR3 reads TGTGCCAGCAGTTTATATGGTCAGGGGCCGACTGGAAACACCATATATTTT. Translating it yields CASSLYGQGPTGNTIYF.